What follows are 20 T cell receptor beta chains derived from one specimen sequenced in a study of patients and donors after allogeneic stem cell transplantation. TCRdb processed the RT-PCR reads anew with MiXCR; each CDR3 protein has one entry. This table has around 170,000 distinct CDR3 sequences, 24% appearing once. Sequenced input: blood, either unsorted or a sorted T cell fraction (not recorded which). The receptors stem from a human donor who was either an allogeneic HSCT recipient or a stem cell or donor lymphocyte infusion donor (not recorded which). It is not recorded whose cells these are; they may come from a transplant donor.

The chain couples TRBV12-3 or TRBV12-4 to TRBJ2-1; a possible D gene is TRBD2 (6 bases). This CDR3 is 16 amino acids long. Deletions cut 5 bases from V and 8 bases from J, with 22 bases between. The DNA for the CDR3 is TGTGCCAGCAGTGCCCCCCTAGGGGAGGACATCGATGAGCAGTTCTTC. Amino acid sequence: CASSAPLGEDIDEQFF.

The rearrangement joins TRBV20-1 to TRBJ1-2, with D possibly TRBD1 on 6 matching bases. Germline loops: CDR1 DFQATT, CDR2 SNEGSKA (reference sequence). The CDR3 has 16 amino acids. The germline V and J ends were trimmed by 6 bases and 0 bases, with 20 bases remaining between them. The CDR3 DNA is TGCAGTGCGACTAGGGGGGGCTCCCACTCTAACTATGGCTACACCTTC. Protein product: CSATRGGSHSNYGYTF.

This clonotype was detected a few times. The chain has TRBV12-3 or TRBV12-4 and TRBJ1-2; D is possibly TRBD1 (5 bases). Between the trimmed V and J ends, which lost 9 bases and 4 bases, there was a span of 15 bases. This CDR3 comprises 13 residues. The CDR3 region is CASSMGDPYGYTF. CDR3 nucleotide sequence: TGTGCCAGTAGTATGGGGGACCCCTATGGCTACACCTTC.

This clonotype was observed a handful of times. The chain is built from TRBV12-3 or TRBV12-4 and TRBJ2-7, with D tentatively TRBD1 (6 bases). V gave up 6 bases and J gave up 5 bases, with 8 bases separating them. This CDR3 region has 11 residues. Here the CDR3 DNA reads TGTGCCAGCAGCTACAGGGACGAGCAGTACTTC. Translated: CASSYRDEQYF.

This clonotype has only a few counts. The CDR3 DNA reads as TGTGCCAGCAGTGAACACCTGTCTAGCACAGATACGCAGTATTTT. Translation gives CASSEHLSSTDTQYF. The chain carries TRBV6-2 or TRBV6-3 and TRBJ2-3; D gene ambiguous. Trimming removed 5 bases from V and 0 bases from J, with 12 bases in between. Germline loops: CDR1 MNHEY, CDR2 SVGEGT. The CDR3 extends over 15 amino acids.

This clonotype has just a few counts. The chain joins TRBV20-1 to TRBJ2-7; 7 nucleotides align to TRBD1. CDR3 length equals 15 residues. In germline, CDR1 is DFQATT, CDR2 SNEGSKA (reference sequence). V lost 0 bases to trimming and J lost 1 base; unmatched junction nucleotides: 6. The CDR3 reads CSARDPQTGSYEQYF. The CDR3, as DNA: TGCAGTGCTAGAGATCCCCAGACAGGGTCCTACGAGCAGTACTTC.

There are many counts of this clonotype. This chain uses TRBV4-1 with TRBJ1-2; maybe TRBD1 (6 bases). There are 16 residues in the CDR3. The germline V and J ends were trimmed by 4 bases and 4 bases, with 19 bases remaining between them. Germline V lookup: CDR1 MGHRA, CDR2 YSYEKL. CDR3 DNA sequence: TGCGCCAGCAGCCCCCACCGGGACACTGGATTCTATGGCTACACCTTC. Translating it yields CASSPHRDTGFYGYTF.

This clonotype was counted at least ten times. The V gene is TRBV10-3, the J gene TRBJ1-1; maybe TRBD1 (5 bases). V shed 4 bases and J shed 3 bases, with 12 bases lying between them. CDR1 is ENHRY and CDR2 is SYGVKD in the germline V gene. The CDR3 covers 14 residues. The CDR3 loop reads CAISGGTGYTEAFF. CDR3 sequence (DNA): TGTGCCATCAGTGGCGGGACCGGTTACACTGAAGCTTTCTTT.

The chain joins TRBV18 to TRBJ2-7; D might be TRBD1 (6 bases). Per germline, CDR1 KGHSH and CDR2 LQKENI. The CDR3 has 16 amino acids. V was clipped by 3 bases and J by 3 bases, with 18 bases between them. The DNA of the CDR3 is TGTGCCAGCTCACCGGACAGTTTTACCCTGAACTACGAGCAGTACTTC. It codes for CASSPDSFTLNYEQYF.

The CDR3 DNA follows: TGTGCCAGCGGGCCCCTGGCAGAGGGGCCGTCCTATGGCTACACCTTC. Translation: CASGPLAEGPSYGYTF. The rearrangement links TRBV12-3 or TRBV12-4 to TRBJ1-2; the D gene is possibly TRBD1 (5 bases). The V end lost 8 bases, the J end lost 4 bases, and 23 bases lay between the germline ends. The CDR3 runs to 16 residues.

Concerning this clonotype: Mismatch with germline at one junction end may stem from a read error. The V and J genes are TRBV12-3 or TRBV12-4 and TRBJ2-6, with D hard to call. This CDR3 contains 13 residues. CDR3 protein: CASTLPLGPPPSF. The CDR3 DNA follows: TGTGCCAGCACCTTACCCCTTGGCCCGCCTCCGTCTTTC.

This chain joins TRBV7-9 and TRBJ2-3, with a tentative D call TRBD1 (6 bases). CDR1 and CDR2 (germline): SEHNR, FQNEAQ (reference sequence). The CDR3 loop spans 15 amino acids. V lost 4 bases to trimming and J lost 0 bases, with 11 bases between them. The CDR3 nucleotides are TGTGCCAGCAGCTCCAGGACAGATAGCACAGATACGCAGTATTTT. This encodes CASSSRTDSTDTQYF. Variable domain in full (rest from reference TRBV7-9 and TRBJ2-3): DTGVSQNPRHKITKRGQNVTFRCDPISEHNRLYWYRQTLGQGPEFLTYFQNEAQLEKSRLLSDRFSAERPKGSFSTLEIQRTEQGDSAMYLCASSSRTDSTDTQYFGPGTRLTVL.

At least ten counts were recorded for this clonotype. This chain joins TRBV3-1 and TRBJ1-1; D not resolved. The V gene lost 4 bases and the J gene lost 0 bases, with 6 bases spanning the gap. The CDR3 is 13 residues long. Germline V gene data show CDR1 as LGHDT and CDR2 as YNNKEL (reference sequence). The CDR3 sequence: CASSPPLNTEAFF. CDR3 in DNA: TGTGCCAGCAGCCCTCCCTTGAACACTGAAGCTTTCTTT.

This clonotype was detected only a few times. CDR3 loop: CASRENSNQPQHF. Written as DNA, the CDR3 is TGTGCCAGCAGGGAAAATAGCAATCAGCCCCAGCATTTT. V usage is TRBV2 and J usage is TRBJ1-5, with D unclear. This CDR3 has 13 residues. Germline V CDR1 and CDR2: SNHLY, FYNNEI. V was pared by 6 bases and J by 0 bases, with 6 bases between.

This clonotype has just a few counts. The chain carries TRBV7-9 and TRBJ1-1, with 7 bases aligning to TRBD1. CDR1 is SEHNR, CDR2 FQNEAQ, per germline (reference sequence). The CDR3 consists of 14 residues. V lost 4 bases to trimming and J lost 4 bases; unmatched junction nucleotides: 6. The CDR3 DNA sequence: TGTGCCAGCAGCTCAGACAGGGCAAGCACTGAAGCTTTCTTT. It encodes CASSSDRASTEAFF.

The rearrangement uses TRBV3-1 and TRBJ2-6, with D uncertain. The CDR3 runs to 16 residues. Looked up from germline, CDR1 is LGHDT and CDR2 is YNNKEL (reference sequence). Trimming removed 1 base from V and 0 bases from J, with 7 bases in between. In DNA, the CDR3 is TGTGCCAGCAGCCAAGGCCAAAGCTCTGGGGCCAACGTCCTGACTTTC. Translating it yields CASSQGQSSGANVLTF.

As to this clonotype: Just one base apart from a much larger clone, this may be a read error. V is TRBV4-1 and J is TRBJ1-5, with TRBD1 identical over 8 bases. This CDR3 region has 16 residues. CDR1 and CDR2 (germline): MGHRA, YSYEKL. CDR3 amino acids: CPSSPGQGRNNQPQHF. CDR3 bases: TGCCCCAGCAGCCCTGGACAGGGCCGGAACAATCAGCCCCAGCATTTT.

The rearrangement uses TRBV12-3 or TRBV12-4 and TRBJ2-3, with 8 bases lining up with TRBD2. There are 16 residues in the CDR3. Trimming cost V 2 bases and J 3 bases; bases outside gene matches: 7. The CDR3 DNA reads TGTGCCAGCAGTTTAAATCCGGGACTAGGGACAGATACGCAGTATTTT. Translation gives CASSLNPGLGTDTQYF.

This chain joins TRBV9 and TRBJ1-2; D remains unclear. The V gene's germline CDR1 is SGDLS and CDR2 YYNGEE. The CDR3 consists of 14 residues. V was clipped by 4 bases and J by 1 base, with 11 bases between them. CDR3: CASSLPSDNYGYTF. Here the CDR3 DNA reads TGTGCCAGCAGCCTTCCCAGCGATAACTATGGCTACACCTTC.

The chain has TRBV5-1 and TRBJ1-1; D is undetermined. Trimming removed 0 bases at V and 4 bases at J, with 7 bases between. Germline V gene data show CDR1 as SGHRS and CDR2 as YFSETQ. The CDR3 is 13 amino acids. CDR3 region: CASSLAWFTEAFF. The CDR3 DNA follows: TGCGCCAGCAGCTTGGCATGGTTCACTGAAGCTTTCTTT.